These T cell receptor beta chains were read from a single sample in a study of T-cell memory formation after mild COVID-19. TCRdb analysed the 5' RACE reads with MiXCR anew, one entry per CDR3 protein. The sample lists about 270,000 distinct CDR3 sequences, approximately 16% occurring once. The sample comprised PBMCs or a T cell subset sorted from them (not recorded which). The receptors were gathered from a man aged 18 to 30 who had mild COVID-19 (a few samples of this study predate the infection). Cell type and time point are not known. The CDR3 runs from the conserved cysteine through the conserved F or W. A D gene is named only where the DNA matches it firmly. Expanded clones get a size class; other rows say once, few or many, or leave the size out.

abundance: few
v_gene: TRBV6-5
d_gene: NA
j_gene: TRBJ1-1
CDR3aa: CASRNGQNTEAFF
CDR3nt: TGTGCCAGCAGAAACGGACAGAACACTGAAGCTTTCTTT

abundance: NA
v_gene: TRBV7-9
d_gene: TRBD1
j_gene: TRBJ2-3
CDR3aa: CASSPSGTATDTQYF
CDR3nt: TGTGCCAGCAGCCCCTCGGGGACAGCCACAGATACGCAGTATTTT

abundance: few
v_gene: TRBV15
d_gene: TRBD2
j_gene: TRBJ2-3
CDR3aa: CATSRLAGGPRDTQYF
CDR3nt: TGTGCCACCAGCCGACTAGCGGGGGGTCCCCGTGATACGCAGTATTTT

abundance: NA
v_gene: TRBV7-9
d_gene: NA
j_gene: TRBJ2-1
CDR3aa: CASSLMGSGFF
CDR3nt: TGTGCCAGCAGCTTAATGGGGTCCGGGTTCTTC

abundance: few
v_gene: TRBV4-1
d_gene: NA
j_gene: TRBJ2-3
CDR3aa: CASSQDAVSDTQYF
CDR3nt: TGCGCCAGCAGCCAAGATGCGGTTTCAGATACGCAGTATTTT

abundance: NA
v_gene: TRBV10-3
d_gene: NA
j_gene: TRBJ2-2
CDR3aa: CAISGPSIGNTGELFF
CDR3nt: TGTGCCATCAGTGGACCGTCGATAGGAAACACCGGGGAGCTGTTTTTT

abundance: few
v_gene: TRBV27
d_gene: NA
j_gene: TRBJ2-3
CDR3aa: CASSLFWGAGGDTQYF
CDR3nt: TGTGCCAGCAGTTTATTCTGGGGGGCGGGTGGAGATACGCAGTATTTT

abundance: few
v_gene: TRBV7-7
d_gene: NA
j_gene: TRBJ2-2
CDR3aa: CASSQGEDTGELFF
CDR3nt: TGTGCTAGCAGCCAGGGGGAGGACACCGGGGAGCTGTTTTTT

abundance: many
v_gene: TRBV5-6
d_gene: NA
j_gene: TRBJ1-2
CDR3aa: CASSLTTGTNYGYTF
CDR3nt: TGTGCCAGCAGCTTGACTACGGGAACCAACTATGGCTACACCTTC

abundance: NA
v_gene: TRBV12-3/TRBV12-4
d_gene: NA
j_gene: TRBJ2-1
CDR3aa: CASREGRGYNEQFF
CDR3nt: TGTGCCAGCAGGGAGGGAAGGGGATACAATGAGCAGTTCTTC

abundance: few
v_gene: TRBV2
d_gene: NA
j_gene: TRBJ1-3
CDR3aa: CASSEQVSGNTIYF
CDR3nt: TGTGCCAGCAGTGAGCAGGTCTCTGGAAACACCATATATTTT